This TCR beta chain is drawn from a study of immune heterogeneity within non-small cell lung tumors. Looking at the study overall: Of all tumors, several turned out to be squamous cell carcinomas, 10 were non-squamous carcinomas and 1 was not otherwise specified. Regarding the study as a whole: Each patient's tumor sites shared recurring identical dominant CDR3 beta clonotypes, and individual sites also carried their own high-frequency clones.

Using 32 V and 13 J primers, multiplex PCR amplified TCR beta CDR3. TCRdb recomputed calls from the multiplex PCR reads with MiXCR, one row per CDR3 protein. The sample records approximately 31,000 distinct CDR3 sequences, 28% being singletons. Bulk tumor genomic DNA constituted the template, at around 610 ng per sample. Several spatially distant biopsies were obtained per primary tumor intraoperatively. Undergoing curative surgery were patients whose non-small cell lung cancer was untreated and newly diagnosed. There were roughly 15 donors in total. They were all newly diagnosed non-small cell lung cancer patients undergoing surgery with curative intent. This clonotype has more than one count but fewer than ten. Its specificity is not known. Germline values: CDR1 SGDLS, CDR2 YYNGEE. Trimming shortened V by 4 bases and J by 8 bases, and 10 bases separated the two germline ends. The CDR3 covers 13 residues.

This TCR was recovered from a man aged 40-55 years with non-small cell lung cancer. Sample: lung tumor tissue. The genes are TRBV9 and TRBJ1-6; no clear D. CDR3 protein: CASSSSMDSPLHF. CDR3 nucleotide sequence: TGTGCCAGCAGCTCATCGATGGATTCACCCCTCCACTTT.